This TCR beta chain was documented in a study of T cells in Graves' hyperthyroidism and ophthalmopathy. This clonotype was picked up a small number of times. TCR beta CDR3 regions were amplified from RNA transcripts. Using the HTBI primer set, a first-round RT-PCR was run on the TCR CDR3. TCRdb reprocessed the multiplex PCR reads with MiXCR, giving one entry per CDR3 protein. Of hundreds of thousands of distinct CDR3 sequences in the sample, over 35% are singletons; the top ten hold 7.5% to 9.5%. CDR1 and CDR2 (germline): MNHEY, SVGEGT. The CDR3 is 14 residues long. The V gene lost 8 bases and the J gene lost 0 bases, with 10 bases spanning the gap.

The receptor was isolated from a man aged 18 to 30 with Graves' hyperthyroidism. Material: blood. V gene TRBV6-2 or TRBV6-3 combines with J gene TRBJ2-2, with D uncertain. CDR3 nucleotides: TGTGCCAGCCAACTTCACGCGAACACCGGGGAGCTGTTTTTT. This translates into CASQLHANTGELFF.